Shown below are 18 T cell receptor beta chains from a single sample sequenced in a study of chemoradiotherapy in HPV16-positive cancers. Only in-frame clones appear in the TCRdb table, and some are missing; sequencing was by immunoSEQ multiplex PCR. The sample has under 15,000 clones, roughly 87% seen once. The source material was blood, sampled from a patient who underwent chemoradiotherapy. The receptors shown here come from a human donor with HPV-associated anogenital cancer.

Only one count was recorded for this clone. V and J are TRBV19 and TRBJ2-1, with 8 bases aligning to TRBD1. CDR1 and CDR2 (germline): LNHDA, SQIVND (reference sequence). Germline trimming cut 5 bases from V and 10 bases from J; bases unmatched to any gene: 10. The CDR3 length is 14 residues. The CDR3 spells CASSPGQGLGEQFF. DNA of the CDR3: TGTGCCAGTAGTCCCGGACAGGGTTTGGGGGAGCAGTTCTTC.

J is TRBJ1-4 and V is TRBV7-2; D unresolved. V dropped 5 bases and J dropped 8 bases, with 18 bases sitting between them. Per germline, CDR1 SGHTA and CDR2 FQGNSA. The CDR3 extends over 15 amino acids. CDR3 region: CASSPGNVEKEKLFF. In DNA form, the CDR3 reads TGTGCCAGCAGCCCCGGAAATGTGGAAAAGGAAAAACTGTTTTTT.

The chain recombines TRBV7-2 with TRBJ2-5; 11 nucleotides match TRBD1. The V and J ends lost 5 bases and 3 bases, in that order; junction bases with no gene match: 5. The CDR3 runs 15 residues. Germline CDR1 reads SGHTA; CDR2 reads FQGNSA. This chain's CDR3 is CASSPGQGAKETQYF. The CDR3 DNA is TGTGCCAGCAGCCCCGGACAGGGGGCGAAAGAGACCCAGTACTTC.

The chain couples TRBV7-2 to TRBJ2-2; 10 bases are a match to TRBD2. The CDR3 has 15 residues. V trimming: 6 bases; J trimming: 7 bases; junction bases outside the gene matches: 8. The V gene's germline CDR1 is SGHTA and CDR2 FQGNSA. DNA for the CDR3: TGTGCCAGCAGGATGGGTAGCGGGGGGTACGGGGAGCTGTTTTTT. Its translation: CASRMGSGGYGELFF.

The chain combines TRBV15 with TRBJ2-5, with D possibly being TRBD2 (5 bases). In germline, CDR1 is LNHNV, CDR2 YYDKDF (reference sequence). V dropped 1 base and J dropped 5 bases, with 14 bases sitting between them. CDR3 length: 15 amino acids. CDR3 residues: CATSRVQSSRETQYF. The CDR3 DNA reads as TGTGCCACCAGCAGAGTACAGTCTAGCAGGGAGACCCAGTACTTC.

The chain joins TRBV9 to TRBJ2-3; D is unresolved. With 2 bases removed from V and 0 bases from J, the gap between germline ends came to 10 bases. This CDR3 has 15 amino acids. Germline-derived CDR1 and CDR2 are SGDLS and YYNGEE. Here the CDR3 reads CASSVSVTSTDTQYF. DNA of the CDR3: TGTGCCAGCAGCGTGAGTGTAACTAGCACAGATACGCAGTATTTT.

CDR3 in amino acids: CASSPGTGETQYF. CDR3 DNA: TGTGCCAGCTCACCCGGGACAGGGGAGACCCAGTACTTC. This rearrangement joins TRBV18 to TRBJ2-5, with 9 positions matching TRBD1. With V trimmed by 3 bases and J by 5 bases, 1 base remained unmatched. The germline V gene encodes CDR1 KGHSH and CDR2 LQKENI. This CDR3 spans 13 amino acids.

This clone was recorded only once. The rearrangement uses TRBV4-2 and TRBJ2-1; possible D gene TRBD2, 6 bases. The CDR3 length is 16 residues. With 0 bases removed from V and 1 base from J, the gap between germline ends came to 10 bases. CDR1 is LGHNA, CDR2 YNFKEQ, per germline. The CDR3 is CASSQDSSASYNEQFF. The CDR3, as DNA: TGTGCCAGCAGCCAAGACTCTAGCGCGTCCTACAATGAGCAGTTCTTC.

The chain carries TRBV2 and TRBJ1-5; D is unclear. The CDR3 contains 12 residues. V lost 8 bases to trimming and J lost 6 bases, with 11 bases between them. CDR1 and CDR2 from the germline V gene are SNHLY and FYNNEI. The CDR3 spells CASRHGSQPQHF. CDR3 nucleotide sequence: TGTGCCAGCCGCCACGGATCTCAGCCCCAGCATTTT.

The chain combines TRBV7-9 with TRBJ2-1; 12 bases fit TRBD2. J gave up 7 bases and V 5 bases, and 3 bases lay outside the gene matches. This CDR3 is built from 14 residues. Germline V gene data show CDR1 as SEHNR and CDR2 as FQNEAQ (reference sequence). This CDR3 is CASSTTSGGNEQFF. CDR3 nucleotide sequence: TGTGCCAGCAGCACGACTAGCGGGGGTAATGAGCAGTTCTTC.

The chain employs TRBV4-1 and TRBJ2-7; 7 bases match TRBD1. Germline V gene lookup returns CDR1 MGHRA and CDR2 YSYEKL. The CDR3 spans 15 residues. Trimming cost V 2 bases and J 6 bases; bases outside gene matches: 10. CDR3 nucleotides: TGCGCCAGCAGCCAACCGGGACAGAGCTACATCGAGCAGTACTTC. This codes for CASSQPGQSYIEQYF.

This clone was observed a handful of times. The chain carries TRBV7-2 and TRBJ1-2; the D is unclear. Germline V lookup: CDR1 SGHTA, CDR2 FQGNSA. Trimming took 5 bases from V and 4 from J, leaving 20 bases between them. The CDR3 spans 16 residues. DNA for the CDR3: TGTGCCAGCAGCGTACGTGGAGACGGAAAGACCTATGGCTACACCTTC. Its translation is CASSVRGDGKTYGYTF.

This clone was counted once. The chain combines TRBV9 with TRBJ1-5; a weak D match, TRBD1 (5 bases). Trimming shortened V by 3 bases and J by 3 bases, and 10 bases separated the two germline ends. This CDR3 region has 14 residues. The germline gives CDR1 SGDLS, CDR2 YYNGEE. The CDR3 nucleotides are TGTGCCAGCAGCGCTACTGGGGCCAATCAGCCCCAGCATTTT. Encoded protein: CASSATGANQPQHF.

This chain joins TRBV2 and TRBJ1-5; D is ambiguous. The germline gives CDR1 SNHLY, CDR2 FYNNEI. V lost 3 bases, J lost 5 bases, and 11 bases lay in between. The CDR3 has 14 residues. Here the CDR3 DNA reads TGTGCCAGCAGTGACGGGCAGGAGCATCAGCCCCAGCATTTT. This sequence encodes CASSDGQEHQPQHF.

The rearrangement joins TRBV5-1 to TRBJ2-7; no firm D call. Per the germline V gene, CDR1 is SGHRS and CDR2 is YFSETQ. Trimming took 2 bases from V and 2 from J, leaving 11 bases between them. This CDR3 comprises 14 residues. DNA of the CDR3: TGCGCCAGCAGCTTTGACGCATCAGCCTACGAGCAGTACTTC. Its translation: CASSFDASAYEQYF.

The chain uses TRBV19 and TRBJ2-1; tentatively, D is TRBD1 (6 bases). The germline V and J ends were trimmed by 10 bases and 0 bases, with 16 bases remaining between them. Germline loops: CDR1 LNHDA, CDR2 SQIVND (reference sequence). The CDR3 spans 15 residues. Here the CDR3 reads CATKTGMSSYNEQFF. The CDR3 coding sequence is TGTGCCACAAAGACAGGTATGAGCTCCTACAATGAGCAGTTCTTC.

This clone was found once. The chain uses TRBV4-1 and TRBJ2-6; no clear D. The CDR3 is made up of 17 amino acids. Germline values: CDR1 MGHRA, CDR2 YSYEKL. Trimming took off 1 base at V and 1 base at J, with 11 bases between the two ends. The CDR3 coding sequence is TGCGCCAGCAGCCAAGTCCACCCCATATCTGGGGCCAACGTCCTGACTTTC. The encoded protein is CASSQVHPISGANVLTF.

The V gene is TRBV5-5, the J gene TRBJ1-4; D might be TRBD1 (6 bases). CDR1 is SGHKS and CDR2 is YYEKEE in the germline V gene (reference sequence). CDR3 length equals 14 residues. Trimming shortened V by 5 bases and J by 5 bases, and 13 bases separated the two germline ends. CDR3 DNA sequence: TGTGCCAGCAGACCGGACAGAGGGAATGAAAAACTGTTTTTT. Protein sequence: CASRPDRGNEKLFF.